A single sample gave rise to the 8 T cell receptor beta chains below, sequenced in a study of lymphopenia after photon versus proton radiotherapy. Clones were read by immunoSEQ multiplex PCR, and TCRdb kept only the in-frame ones, dropping some. The sample records 20,000 to 25,000 clones, around 84% being singletons. This specimen was peripheral blood, taken from a patient treated with photon-based radiotherapy. The receptors shown here come from a man between 60 and 70 years old with pancreatic cancer.

V is TRBV18 and J is TRBJ1-2, with no clear D. The CDR3 has 16 amino acids. CDR1 and CDR2 (germline): KGHSH, LQKENI. Trimming left V 2 bases short and J 0 bases short, with 13 bases between. CDR3 DNA: TGTGCCAGCTCACCAGAAGTACGTTTAGCTAACTATGGCTACACCTTC. It specifies CASSPEVRLANYGYTF.

The table lists this clone with a count of one. The chain is built from TRBV7-2 and TRBJ1-2, with D unclear. V lost 1 base and J lost 0, with 6 bases in between. Germline V lookup: CDR1 SGHTA, CDR2 FQGNSA. CDR3 length equals 14 residues. CDR3 sequence (DNA): TGTGCCAGCAGCTTAGTAATAACTAACTATGGCTACACCTTC. Protein: CASSLVITNYGYTF.

The rearrangement links TRBV5-1 to TRBJ2-3, with D possibly TRBD1 on 5 matching bases. V gave up 0 bases and J gave up 5 bases, with 13 bases separating them. CDR1 is SGHRS, CDR2 YFSETQ, per germline. The CDR3 has 15 amino acids. For the CDR3, the DNA is TGCGCCAGCAGCTTGGGGGGCAGGGCGGAAGATACGCAGTATTTT. It codes for CASSLGGRAEDTQYF.

The rearrangement uses TRBV9 and TRBJ2-5; the D gene is possibly TRBD1 (6 bases). The V gene's germline CDR1 is SGDLS and CDR2 YYNGEE. The CDR3 is made up of 12 amino acids. Trimming removed 8 bases at V and 1 base at J, with 9 bases between. The CDR3 region has the DNA TGTGCCAGTGGGGGCAGCCAAGAGACCCAGTACTTC. It is translated as CASGGSQETQYF.

V gene TRBV6-6 combines with J gene TRBJ1-4; D is undetermined. The germline CDR1 and CDR2 sequences are MNHNY and SVGAGI (reference sequence). The CDR3 sequence is 11 residues long. The ends were cut back, 6 bases at V and 8 bases at J, with 7 bases in the middle. Here the CDR3 DNA reads TGTGCCAGCAGAGACAAGGAAAAACTGTTTTTT. This gives the protein CASRDKEKLFF.

This clone was detected a few times. This sequence joins TRBV9 and TRBJ2-5; D is perhaps TRBD2 (6 bases). CDR3 length equals 16 residues. Germline CDR1 SGDLS, CDR2 YYNGEE. Trimming removed 0 bases from V and 3 bases from J, with 15 bases in between. CDR3 residues: CASSVEGGDSEETQYF. CDR3 nucleotide sequence: TGTGCCAGCAGCGTAGAGGGTGGGGACTCAGAAGAGACCCAGTACTTC.

The chain is built from TRBV6-6 and TRBJ2-1, with 8 bases that match TRBD1. Germline V gene sequence: CDR1 MNHNY, CDR2 SVGAGI (reference sequence). J lost 7 bases, V lost 6 bases, and 11 bases had no gene match. This CDR3 is 15 amino acids long. The CDR3, as DNA: TGTGCCAGCAGCCGAACAGGGGGAATGGGGAATGAGCAGTTCTTC. It is translated as CASSRTGGMGNEQFF.

The genes are TRBV7-3 and TRBJ1-6; 10 bases align to TRBD1. Germline lookup yields CDR1 SGHTA and CDR2 FQGTGA. The CDR3 has 15 residues. V lost 4 bases and J lost 6; bases outside the gene matches: 3. CDR3 sequence (DNA): TGTGCCAGCAGCTCTCGGGACAGGGGTAATTCACCCCTCCACTTT. It yields the protein CASSSRDRGNSPLHF.